A single sample gave rise to the 21 T cell receptor beta chains below, sequenced in a study of blood T cell repertoires in COVID-19. The protocol was immunoSEQ multiplex PCR, while the TCRdb copy is restricted to in-frame clones and leaves out a portion. The profile shows approximately 210,000 clones, approximately 81% of them singletons. The sequenced sample was peripheral blood. These TCRs come from a man in his thirties or forties with active or convalescent COVID-19.

The rearrangement joins TRBV7-9 to TRBJ1-1; D might be TRBD1 (6 bases). This CDR3 region has 15 residues. Trimming stripped 0 bases from V and 8 bases from J, with 16 bases between. Germline values: CDR1 SEHNR, CDR2 FQNEAQ (reference sequence). CDR3 nucleotides: TGTGCCAGCAGCTTAGCCGGTAGGGGGAGGGACGAAGCTTTCTTT. This encodes CASSLAGRGRDEAFF.

The CDR3 loop is CASSWSGQPRETQYF. DNA of the CDR3: TGTGCCAGCAGTTGGTCGGGACAGCCTAGGGAGACCCAGTACTTC. The rearrangement joins TRBV6-2 or TRBV6-3 to TRBJ2-5, with TRBD1 identical over 7 bases. The junction had 10 bases not matched to a gene; V was cut back by 4 bases and J by 5 bases. The CDR3 is 15 residues long. Germline V CDR1 and CDR2: MNHEY, SVGEGT.

J is TRBJ2-1 and V is TRBV14; TRBD2 agrees at 11 bases. Germline CDR1 is SGHDN and CDR2 is FVKESK. There are 14 residues in the CDR3. J lost 12 bases, V lost 1 base, and 5 bases had no gene match. Here the CDR3 reads CASSQGLAGGGQFF. The CDR3 bases are TGTGCCAGCAGCCAAGGGCTAGCGGGAGGTGGGCAGTTCTTC.

The chain joins TRBV7-3 to TRBJ1-1; 7 nucleotides align to TRBD1. Looked up from germline, CDR1 is SGHTA and CDR2 is FQGTGA. With V trimmed by 2 bases and J by 5 bases, 2 bases remained unmatched. The CDR3 totals 13 residues. CDR3 sequence reads: CASSLDRETEAFF. In DNA form, the CDR3 reads TGTGCCAGCAGCTTAGACAGGGAGACTGAAGCTTTCTTT. The entire variable domain, with the rest obtained from reference TRBV7-3 and TRBJ1-1, is as follows: GAGVSQTPSNKVTEKGKYVELRCDPISGHTALYWYRQSLGQGPEFLIYFQGTGAADDSGLPNDRFFAVRPEGSVSTLKIQRTERGDSAVYLCASSLDRETEAFFGQGTRLTVV.

The chain uses TRBV6-5 and TRBJ1-2; the D gene is possibly TRBD1 (5 bases). V was cut by 1 base and J by 7 bases, with 13 bases left in between. CDR1 is MNHEY and CDR2 is SVGAGI in the germline V gene. The CDR3 runs to 14 residues. The DNA for the CDR3 is TGTGCCAGCAGTTACTTCGGGGGTGGGAGTGGCTACACCTTC. It is translated as CASSYFGGGSGYTF.

The table lists this clone with a few counts. The chain links TRBV28 to TRBJ2-7; TRBD2 is a possible D gene (5 bases). This CDR3 region has 13 residues. Trimming removed 5 bases from V and 4 bases from J, with 12 bases in between. Germline-derived CDR1 and CDR2 are MDHEN and SYDVKM. The CDR3 bases are TGTGCCAGCAGTCCTCTAGCTTGGTACGAGCAGTACTTC. Amino acid sequence: CASSPLAWYEQYF.

The rearrangement links TRBV5-1 to TRBJ2-7; 7 nucleotides line up with TRBD1. Trimming at V came to 4 bases and at J to 2 bases, leaving 9 bases not matched to a gene. CDR1 and CDR2 (germline): SGHRS, YFSETQ. The CDR3 has 15 amino acids. The CDR3 region has the DNA TGCGCCAGCAGCACGAGAGGGACAGTCCCCTACGAGCAGTACTTC. It specifies CASSTRGTVPYEQYF.

In DNA, the CDR3 is TGTGCCAGTAGTGCACAGTGGAACACTGAAGCTTTCTTT. Protein sequence: CASSAQWNTEAFF. The rearrangement uses TRBV19 and TRBJ1-1; D not certain. The CDR3 length is 13 residues. The V gene lost 5 bases and the J gene lost 1 base, with 8 bases spanning the gap. Germline lookup yields CDR1 LNHDA and CDR2 SQIVND (reference sequence). The full variable domain, completed using reference TRBV19 and TRBJ1-1, is DGGITQSPKYLFRKEGQNVTLSCEQNLNHDAMYWYRQDPGQGLRLIYYSQIVNDFQKGDIAEGYSVSREKKESFPLTVTSAQKNPTAFYLCASSAQWNTEAFFGQGTRLTVV.

The chain joins TRBV6-2 or TRBV6-3 to TRBJ1-1; no definite D call. CDR1 MNHEY and CDR2 SVGEGT come from the germline V gene. This CDR3 has 11 amino acids. Trimming left V 5 bases short and J 7 bases short, with 8 bases between. The CDR3 DNA follows: TGTGCCAGCAGTCGTGGTAGTGAAGCTTTCTTT. Residues: CASSRGSEAFF.

As regards this clone: Other DNA sequences in the same sample also yield this CDR3. CDR3 amino acids: CASSLSRQGNNQPQHF. DNA of the CDR3: TGTGCCAGCAGTTTATCGCGGCAGGGGAACAATCAGCCCCAGCATTTT. This sequence joins TRBV28 and TRBJ1-5, with TRBD1 as a possible D gene (6 bases). The germline V gene has CDR1 MDHEN and CDR2 SYDVKM. This CDR3 is 16 amino acids long. Trimming removed 1 base at V and 3 bases at J, with 13 bases between.

The chain joins TRBV28 to TRBJ1-5; D is unresolved. Germline CDR1 and CDR2: MDHEN and SYDVKM. This CDR3 region has 14 residues. V lost 4 bases to trimming and J lost 9 bases, with 16 bases between them. The CDR3 sequence is CASSSPPGTLPQHF. The CDR3 DNA sequence: TGTGCCAGCAGTTCCCCCCCAGGTACCTTGCCCCAGCATTTT. Full variable domain (remainder filled in from reference TRBV28 and TRBJ1-5): DVKVTQSSRYLVKRTGEKVFLECVQDMDHENMFWYRQDPGLGLRLIYFSYDVKMKEKGDIPEGYSVSREKKERFSLILESASTNQTSMYLCASSSPPGTLPQHFGDGTRLSIL.

V usage is TRBV7-2 and J usage is TRBJ2-1; tentatively, D is TRBD2 (6 bases). This CDR3 comprises 13 residues. The V gene's germline CDR1 is SGHTA and CDR2 FQGNSA. With 3 bases removed from V and 3 bases from J, the gap between germline ends came to 6 bases. CDR3 amino acids: CASSFSGYNEQFF. In nucleotides, the CDR3 is TGTGCCAGCAGCTTTAGCGGCTACAATGAGCAGTTCTTC.

The chain links TRBV4-3 to TRBJ2-3, with 9 bases fitting TRBD2. This CDR3 is 18 amino acids long. V shed 2 bases, J shed 0 bases, and the junction held 9 bases outside the gene matches. The V gene's germline CDR1 is LGHNA and CDR2 YSLEER. The CDR3 DNA is TGCGCCAGCAGCCAATTCGCAATAGCGGGGGTGAGCACAGATACGCAGTATTTT. It codes for CASSQFAIAGVSTDTQYF.

This clone was counted only a few times. The V and J genes are TRBV6-5 and TRBJ1-6; possible D gene TRBD1, 5 bases. The germline gives CDR1 MNHEY, CDR2 SVGAGI. V was shortened by 6 bases and J by 9 bases, with 15 bases between the two germline ends. The CDR3 extends over 14 amino acids. The CDR3, as DNA: TGTGCCAGCAGGCCGCAGGGTTACGGTTCACCCCTCCACTTT. Protein: CASRPQGYGSPLHF.

The chain links TRBV11-2 to TRBJ2-1, with no clear D. The CDR3 covers 16 residues. Germline lookup yields CDR1 SGHAT and CDR2 FQNNGV. Trimming stripped 7 bases from V and 1 base from J, with 17 bases between. This CDR3 reads CASTPRQALSYNEQFF. CDR3 bases: TGTGCCAGCACTCCCCGGCAGGCCCTATCCTACAATGAGCAGTTCTTC.

The chain uses TRBV9 and TRBJ2-3, with D perhaps matching TRBD2 (6 bases). Trimming cost V 0 bases and J 6 bases, with 20 bases left between them. From germline, CDR1 is SGDLS and CDR2 YYNGEE. CDR3 length: 17 amino acids. The CDR3 region is CASSVGPGEYGGDTQYF. Written as DNA, the CDR3 is TGTGCCAGCAGCGTAGGCCCGGGGGAGTATGGAGGGGATACGCAGTATTTT.

V and J are TRBV16 and TRBJ2-7; 11 positions match TRBD2. The CDR3 spans 17 residues. Germline V gene sequence: CDR1 KGHSY, CDR2 FQNENV. V shed 2 bases and J 4 bases; nucleotides not matched to a gene: 10. DNA of the CDR3: TGTGCCAGCAGCCAAGCATTCCCCGGGACTAGCGGATACGAGCAGTACTTC. As protein: CASSQAFPGTSGYEQYF.

This rearrangement joins TRBV5-5 to TRBJ1-6; a weak D match, TRBD1 (5 bases). Trimming shortened V by 2 bases and J by 7 bases, and 13 bases separated the two germline ends. Germline-derived CDR1 and CDR2 are SGHKS and YYEKEE (reference sequence). The CDR3 spans 15 residues. The CDR3 DNA sequence: TGTGCCAGCAGCTTTTCGGAGGGGCAAAATTCACCCCTCCACTTT. Amino acid sequence: CASSFSEGQNSPLHF.

This clone was observed a single time. The chain combines TRBV28 with TRBJ2-3; the D gene is possibly TRBD1 (6 bases). In germline, CDR1 is MDHEN, CDR2 SYDVKM. V shed 7 bases and J shed 7 bases, with 15 bases lying between them. CDR3 size: 13 residues. The CDR3 region is CASNVGDTYTQYF. The CDR3 bases are TGTGCCAGCAACGTTGGGGACACCTATACGCAGTATTTT.

The chain has TRBV28 and TRBJ2-5; 13 bases are a match to TRBD2. CDR3 length: 18 amino acids. V lost 4 bases to trimming and J lost 1 base; unmatched junction nucleotides: 9. Germline assignment: CDR1 MDHEN and CDR2 SYDVKM. CDR3: CASSSLGLAGSSQETQYF. CDR3 sequence (DNA): TGTGCCAGCAGTTCCCTGGGACTAGCGGGGTCCTCCCAAGAGACCCAGTACTTC.

J is TRBJ2-7 and V is TRBV6-5; possible D gene TRBD2, 5 bases. The CDR3 is 14 residues long. Trimming stripped 2 bases from V and 4 bases from J, with 12 bases between. Germline-derived CDR1 and CDR2 are MNHEY and SVGAGI. The CDR3 spells CASSYRGLGYEQYF. CDR3 nucleotide sequence: TGTGCCAGCAGTTACCGGGGTTTGGGGTACGAGCAGTACTTC.